The sequence of this T cell receptor (beta chain) was determined in a study of T-cell memory formation after mild COVID-19. Study findings and constraints: Some clones that responded turned up in pre-infection memory, which suggests that cross-reactive memory joined in.

This clonotype was seen a handful of times. The antigen remains undetermined. Between the trimmed V and J ends, which lost 5 bases and 5 bases, there was a span of 18 bases. The CDR3 consists of 15 residues. TCRdb ran MiXCR on the 5' RACE reads and lists one entry per CDR3 protein. The table has fewer than 650,000 distinct CDR3 sequences, about a fifth seen once. The chain recombines TRBV12-3 or TRBV12-4 with TRBJ1-1, with D possibly matching TRBD1 (5 bases). The TCR originated in an adult woman who had mild COVID-19 (a few samples of this study predate the infection). Cell type and time point are not known. Sequencing input: PBMCs or a T cell subset sorted from them (not recorded which). The CDR3: CASSPMTAGVTEAFF. CDR3 bases: TGTGCCAGCAGTCCGATGACAGCCGGGGTGACTGAAGCTTTCTTT.